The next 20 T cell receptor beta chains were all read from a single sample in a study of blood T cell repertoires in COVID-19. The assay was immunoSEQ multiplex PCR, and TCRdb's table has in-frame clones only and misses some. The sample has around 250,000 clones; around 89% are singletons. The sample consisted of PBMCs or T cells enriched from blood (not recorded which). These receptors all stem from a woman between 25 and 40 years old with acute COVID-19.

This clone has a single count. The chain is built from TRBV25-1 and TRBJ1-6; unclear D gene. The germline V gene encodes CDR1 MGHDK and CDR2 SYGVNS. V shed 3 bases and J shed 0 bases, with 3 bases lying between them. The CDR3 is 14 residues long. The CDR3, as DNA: TGTGCCAGCAGTGAGAGCTCCTATAATTCACCCCTCCACTTT. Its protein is CASSESSYNSPLHF.

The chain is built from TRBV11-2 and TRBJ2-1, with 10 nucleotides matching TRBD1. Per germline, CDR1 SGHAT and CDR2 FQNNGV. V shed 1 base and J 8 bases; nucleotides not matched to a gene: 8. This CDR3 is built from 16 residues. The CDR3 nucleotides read TGTGCCAGCAGCTTAGCGCCGGGACAGGGGATCTATGAGCAGTTCTTC. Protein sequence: CASSLAPGQGIYEQFF.

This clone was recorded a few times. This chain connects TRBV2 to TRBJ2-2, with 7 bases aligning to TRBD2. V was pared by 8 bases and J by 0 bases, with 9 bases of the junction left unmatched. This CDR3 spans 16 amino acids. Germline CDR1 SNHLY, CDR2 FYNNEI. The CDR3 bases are TGTGCCAGCGGGGCGCAGGCGGGGGCGAACACCGGGGAGCTGTTTTTT. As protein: CASGAQAGANTGELFF.

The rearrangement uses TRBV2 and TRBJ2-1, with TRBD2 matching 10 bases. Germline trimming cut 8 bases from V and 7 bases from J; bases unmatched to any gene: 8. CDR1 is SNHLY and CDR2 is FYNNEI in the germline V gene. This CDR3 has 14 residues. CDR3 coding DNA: TGTGCCAGCGCGTGGGCTAGCGGGAGAAATGAGCAGTTCTTC. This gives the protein CASAWASGRNEQFF.

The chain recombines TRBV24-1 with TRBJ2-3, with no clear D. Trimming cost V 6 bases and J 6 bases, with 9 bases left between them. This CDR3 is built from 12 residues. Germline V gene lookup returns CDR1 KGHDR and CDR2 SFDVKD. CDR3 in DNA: TGTGCCACCAGTTCGGAGTTGGATACGCAGTATTTT. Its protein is CATSSELDTQYF.

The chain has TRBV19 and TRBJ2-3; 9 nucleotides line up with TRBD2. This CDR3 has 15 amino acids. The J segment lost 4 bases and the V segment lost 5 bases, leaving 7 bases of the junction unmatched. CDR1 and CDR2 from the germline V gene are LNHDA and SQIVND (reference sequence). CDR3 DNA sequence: TGTGCCAGTAGTCTTAGCGGGAGTAATGCAGATACGCAGTATTTT. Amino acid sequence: CASSLSGSNADTQYF. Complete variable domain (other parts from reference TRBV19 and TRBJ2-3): DGGITQSPKYLFRKEGQNVTLSCEQNLNHDAMYWYRQDPGQGLRLIYYSQIVNDFQKGDIAEGYSVSREKKESFPLTVTSAQKNPTAFYLCASSLSGSNADTQYFGPGTRLTVL.

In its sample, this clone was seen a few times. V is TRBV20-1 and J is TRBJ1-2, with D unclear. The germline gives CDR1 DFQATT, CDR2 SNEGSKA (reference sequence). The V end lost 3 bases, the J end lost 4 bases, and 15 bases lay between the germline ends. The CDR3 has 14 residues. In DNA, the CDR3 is TGCAGTGCTAGTGTTCCGGAGCTAACCTATGGCTACACCTTC. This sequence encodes CSASVPELTYGYTF.

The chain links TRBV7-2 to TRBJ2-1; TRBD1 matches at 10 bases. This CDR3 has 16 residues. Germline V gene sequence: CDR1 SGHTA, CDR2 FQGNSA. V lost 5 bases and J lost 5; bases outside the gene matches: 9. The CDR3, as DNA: TGTGCCAGCAGCACCCTGACAGGGGGCAGGGACAATGAGCAGTTCTTC. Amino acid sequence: CASSTLTGGRDNEQFF.

The CDR3 is CSVEGRGISYNEQFF. CDR3 coding DNA: TGCAGCGTTGAGGGTCGGGGGATTTCCTACAATGAGCAGTTCTTC. The gene calls are TRBV29-1 and TRBJ2-1, with D maybe TRBD2 (6 bases). Germline V gene lookup returns CDR1 SQVTM and CDR2 ANQGSEA. V lost 3 bases and J 1 base, leaving 13 bases between the germline ends. The CDR3 is made up of 15 amino acids.

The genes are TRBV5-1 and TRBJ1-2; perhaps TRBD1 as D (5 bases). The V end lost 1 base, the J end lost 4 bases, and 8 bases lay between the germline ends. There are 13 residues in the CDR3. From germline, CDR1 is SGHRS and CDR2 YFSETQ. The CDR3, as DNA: TGCGCCAGCAGCTTGCCCGACAGCTATGGCTACACCTTC. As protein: CASSLPDSYGYTF.

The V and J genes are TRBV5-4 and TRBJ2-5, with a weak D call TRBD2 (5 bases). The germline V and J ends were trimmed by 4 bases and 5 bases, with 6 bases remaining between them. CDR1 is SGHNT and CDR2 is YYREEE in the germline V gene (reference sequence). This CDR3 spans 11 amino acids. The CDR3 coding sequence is TGTGCCAGCAGCCCGGGGGAGACCCAGTACTTC. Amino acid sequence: CASSPGETQYF.

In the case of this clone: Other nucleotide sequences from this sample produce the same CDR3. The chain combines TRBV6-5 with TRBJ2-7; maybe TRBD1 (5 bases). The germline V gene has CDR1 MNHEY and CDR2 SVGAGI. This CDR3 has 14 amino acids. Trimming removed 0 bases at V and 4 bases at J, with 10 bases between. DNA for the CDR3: TGTGCCAGCAGTTACTCGCGGCAGGGATACGAGCAGTACTTC. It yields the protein CASSYSRQGYEQYF.

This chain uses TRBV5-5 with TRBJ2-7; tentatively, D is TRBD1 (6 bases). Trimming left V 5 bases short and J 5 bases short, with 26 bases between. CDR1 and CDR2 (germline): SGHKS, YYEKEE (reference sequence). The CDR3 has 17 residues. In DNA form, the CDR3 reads TGTGCCAGCAGACAAAATGGACAGAGGGCTATGTGGGACGAGCAGTACTTC. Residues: CASRQNGQRAMWDEQYF.

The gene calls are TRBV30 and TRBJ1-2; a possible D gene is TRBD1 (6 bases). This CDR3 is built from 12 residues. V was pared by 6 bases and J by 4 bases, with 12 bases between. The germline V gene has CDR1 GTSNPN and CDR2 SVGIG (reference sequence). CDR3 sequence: CACSDSAYGYTF. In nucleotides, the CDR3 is TGTGCCTGTTCGGACAGCGCCTATGGCTACACCTTC.

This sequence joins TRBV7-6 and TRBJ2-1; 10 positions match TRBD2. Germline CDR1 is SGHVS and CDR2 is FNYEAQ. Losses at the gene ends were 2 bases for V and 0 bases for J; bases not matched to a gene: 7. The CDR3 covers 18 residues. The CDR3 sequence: CASSLSSGRYLSYNEQFF. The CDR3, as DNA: TGTGCCAGCAGCTTATCTAGCGGGAGATACCTCTCCTACAATGAGCAGTTCTTC.

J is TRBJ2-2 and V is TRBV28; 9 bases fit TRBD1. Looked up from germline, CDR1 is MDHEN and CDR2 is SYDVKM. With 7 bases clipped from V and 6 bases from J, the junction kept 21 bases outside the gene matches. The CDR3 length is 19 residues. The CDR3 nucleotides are TGTGCCAGCATTACCCCATTCCGGGACAGGGTCAGGGCGGCCGGGGAGCTGTTTTTT. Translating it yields CASITPFRDRVRAAGELFF.

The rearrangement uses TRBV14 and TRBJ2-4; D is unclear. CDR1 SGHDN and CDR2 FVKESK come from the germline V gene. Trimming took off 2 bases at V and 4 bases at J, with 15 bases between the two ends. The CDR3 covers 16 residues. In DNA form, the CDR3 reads TGTGCCAGCAGCCAATCTTACTTAGAAGATAAAAACATTCAGTACTTC. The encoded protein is CASSQSYLEDKNIQYF.

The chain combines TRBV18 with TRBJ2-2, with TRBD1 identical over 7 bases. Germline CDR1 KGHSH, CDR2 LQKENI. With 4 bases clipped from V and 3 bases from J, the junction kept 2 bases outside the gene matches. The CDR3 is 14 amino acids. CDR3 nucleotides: TGTGCCAGCTCACACACAGGGGACACCGGGGAGCTGTTTTTT. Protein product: CASSHTGDTGELFF.

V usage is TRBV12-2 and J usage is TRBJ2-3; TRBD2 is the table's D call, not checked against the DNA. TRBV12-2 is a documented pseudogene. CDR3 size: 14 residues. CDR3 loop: CASPSWEGTDTQYF. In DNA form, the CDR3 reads TGTGCAAGTCCGAGTTGGGAGGGTACAGATACGCAGTATTTT.

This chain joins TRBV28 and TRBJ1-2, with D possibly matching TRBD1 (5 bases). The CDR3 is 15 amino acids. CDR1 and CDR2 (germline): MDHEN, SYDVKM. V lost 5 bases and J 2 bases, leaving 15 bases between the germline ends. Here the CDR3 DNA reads TGTGCCAGCAGTAGACAACAGGTTCCAAACTATGGCTACACCTTC. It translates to CASSRQQVPNYGYTF.